This T cell receptor (beta chain) was profiled in a study of tumor-infiltrating lymphocytes in primary liver carcinoma. Study summary: The five patients, who were men and women, ranged in age from 30 to 69 years. Stage T1-T3 N0M0 tumors measured roughly 4.2 to 10 cm at most. Study-wide results and limits: CD8+ and CD4+ repertoires went uncompared, the samples being bulk unsorted. It was in tumors, not blood, that the top-250-clone fraction was significantly higher (p = 0.039).

In the case of this clonotype: The antigen is not known. The junction departs from the called germline gene at one end, perhaps through a read error.

Unsorted whole blood yielded the blood RNA, and germline DNA was also extracted. A constant-region primer served to make TCR beta cDNA from approximately 490 ng total RNA. Slightly modified ARM-PCR served as the procedure for the TCR beta libraries. These libraries came from three rounds of nested multiplex PCR. A single record per CDR3 protein comes from TCRdb applying MiXCR to the multiplex PCR reads. The table has more than 150,000 distinct CDR3 sequences, approximately 60% seen once. Sequenced input: peripheral blood. This TCR derives from a man aged 40-50 years with primary liver carcinoma and hepatitis B virus infection.

The chain's CDR3 is CAISLVQELGYTF. DNA for the CDR3: TGTGCCATCAGCTTGGTACAGGAGCTTGGCTACACCTTC. The rearrangement links TRBV11-2 to TRBJ1-2; TRBD1 is a possible D gene (5 bases). The CDR3 covers 13 residues. Germline values: CDR1 SGHAT, CDR2 FQNNGV. The full variable domain, with the rest looked up from reference TRBV11-2 and TRBJ1-2, is EAGVAQSPRYKIIEKRQSVAFWCNPISGHATLYWYQQILGQGPKLLIQFQNNGVVDDSQLPKDRFSAERLKGVDSTLKIQPAKLEDSAVYLCAISLVQELGYTFGSGTRLTVV.